This T cell receptor (beta chain) was observed in a study of CD8 T cells in ankylosing spondylitis. The length of the CDR3 is 15 residues. Germline CDR1 is SGHRS and CDR2 is YFSETQ. The V and J ends lost 8 bases and 7 bases, in that order; junction bases with no gene match: 11. Researchers built TCR beta libraries using quantitative 5'-RACE with molecular barcodes. From the 5' RACE reads, TCRdb called clonotypes with MiXCR, one entry per CDR3 protein. This sample has approximately 30,000 distinct CDR3 sequences, with 7.2% found just once. Study outcomes and limitations: Roughly 8 highly homologous variants made up a TCR beta motif, and this motif appeared characteristic of ankylosing spondylitis blood. Reportedly, significant enrichment of disease-linked clones occurred in matched ankylosing spondylitis synovial fluid.

Many counts were recorded for this clonotype. Its antigen is unidentified. The sequencing input was blood, either unsorted or a sorted T cell fraction (not recorded which). The source of this sequence is a male donor with ankylosing spondylitis or in good health (not recorded which). The chain is built from TRBV5-1 and TRBJ2-1; 11 positions agree with TRBD2. CDR3 residues: CASLTGTSGSNEQFF. The CDR3 DNA follows: TGCGCCAGTCTCACCGGGACTAGCGGTTCTAATGAGCAGTTCTTC. The full variable domain, its missing parts supplied by reference TRBV5-1 and TRBJ2-1, is KAGVTQTPRYLIKTRGQQVTLSCSPISGHRSVSWYQQTPGQGLQFLFEYFSETQRNKGNFPGRFSGRQFSNSRSEMNVSTLELGDSALYLCASLTGTSGSNEQFFGPGTRLTVL.